These 5 T cell receptor beta chains were all obtained from the same sample, sequenced in a study of T cells in Graves' hyperthyroidism and ophthalmopathy. Amplification of TCR beta CDR3 regions was performed using RNA transcripts as template. Using the HTBI primer set, a first-round RT-PCR was run on the TCR CDR3. TCRdb reanalysed the multiplex PCR reads using MiXCR and keeps one entry per CDR3 protein. The table shows hundreds of thousands of distinct CDR3 sequences, with over 15% occurring only once. Material: blood. Receptor source: a woman between 55 and 75 years old with Graves' ophthalmopathy.

On this clonotype itself: The junction differs from germline at one of its ends, possibly a read error. The CDR3: CASSQGDGSSYEQHF. In DNA, the CDR3 is TGCGCCAGCAGCCAAGGAGACGGATCTTCCTACGAGCAGCACTTC. The chain uses TRBV4-1 and TRBJ2-7; D unresolved. The CDR3 has 15 residues. CDR1 is MGHRA, CDR2 YSYEKL, per germline.

About this clonotype: This may be a read error: a much more frequent sequence differs by one nucleotide. For the CDR3, the DNA is TGTGCCAGCAGCTCGTGGGGTGGCAATCAGCCCCAGCATTTT. Translating it yields CASSSWGGNQPQHF. V and J are TRBV5-6 and TRBJ1-5; no clear D gene. CDR1 and CDR2 (germline): SGHDT, YYEEEE. The CDR3 has 14 amino acids. V lost 3 bases and J lost 2, with 9 bases in between.

The chain is built from TRBV6-2 or TRBV6-3 and TRBJ1-1; D is unclear. Trimming left V 7 bases short and J 1 base short, with 10 bases between. Germline values: CDR1 MNHEY, CDR2 SVGEGT. This CDR3 comprises 13 residues. The CDR3 protein is CASILDGNTEAFF. CDR3 nucleotides: TGTGCCAGCATCCTGGACGGGAACACTGAAGCTTTCTTT.

The table lists this clonotype with many counts. The germline gene is not matched at one end of the junction; a read error may be the cause. The chain employs TRBV7-2 and TRBJ2-7, with TRBD2 matching over 9 bases. The CDR3 loop spans 14 amino acids. Germline lookup yields CDR1 SGHTA and CDR2 FQGNSA. CDR3 sequence reads: CASSLGTSSYEQYF. The CDR3, as DNA: TGCGCCAGCAGCTTAGGGACTAGCAGCTACGAGCAGTACTTC.

This clonotype was picked up a small number of times. CDR3 sequence reads: CASSYPTGRGNQPQHF. In DNA form, the CDR3 reads TGTGCCAGCAGTTACCCGACAGGAAGGGGCAATCAGCCCCAGCATTTT. The V call is TRBV6-6, the J call TRBJ1-5; perhaps TRBD1 as D (6 bases). This CDR3 comprises 16 residues. Germline-derived CDR1 and CDR2 are MNHNY and SVGAGI (reference sequence). V lost 2 bases and J 2 bases, leaving 13 bases between the germline ends.